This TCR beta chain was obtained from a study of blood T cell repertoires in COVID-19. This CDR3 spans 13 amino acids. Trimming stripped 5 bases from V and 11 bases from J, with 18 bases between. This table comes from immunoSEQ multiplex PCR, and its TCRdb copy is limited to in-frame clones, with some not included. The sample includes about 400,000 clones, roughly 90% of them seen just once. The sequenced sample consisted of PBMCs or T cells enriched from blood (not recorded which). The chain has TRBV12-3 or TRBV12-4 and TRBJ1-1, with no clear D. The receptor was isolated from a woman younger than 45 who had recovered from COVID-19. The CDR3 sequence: CASSPRVEAGAFF. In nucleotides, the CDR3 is TGTGCCAGCAGTCCTAGGGTAGAGGCGGGTGCTTTCTTT.